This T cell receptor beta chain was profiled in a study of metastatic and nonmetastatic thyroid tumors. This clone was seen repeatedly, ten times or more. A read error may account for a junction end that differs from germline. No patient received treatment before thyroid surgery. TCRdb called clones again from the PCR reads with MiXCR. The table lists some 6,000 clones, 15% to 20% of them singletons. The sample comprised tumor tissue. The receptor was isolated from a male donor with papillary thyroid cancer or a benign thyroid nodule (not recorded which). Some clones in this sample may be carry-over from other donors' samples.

The CDR3 sequence: CSAEEVARNTEAFF. The CDR3 DNA follows: TGCAGCGCTGAAGAGGTGGCTCGGAACACTGAAGCTTTCTTT. This sequence joins TRBV29-1 and TRBJ1-1, with no clear D. The CDR3 loop spans 14 amino acids. CDR1 and CDR2 from the germline V gene are SQVTM and ANQGSEA.